These T cell receptor beta chains were read from a single sample in a study of blood T cells in healthy people across ages. TCRdb processed the 5' RACE reads anew with MiXCR; each CDR3 protein has one entry. The repertoire holds around 800,000 distinct CDR3 sequences, with more than 25% as singletons. These data also featured in a second study, about T cells of mothers and their children.

The sequenced sample consisted of blood. The source of these receptors is a boy aged 10-17 years in good health. Both conserved end residues are part of each CDR3. The order of the fields is J gene, clone size, V gene, CDR3 protein. Only part of the rows carry a size: once, few, many, or a class if the clone is expanded.

j_gene: TRBJ2-5; abundance: NA; v_gene: TRBV7-7; CDR3aa: CASSSLAGDQETQYF
j_gene: TRBJ2-1; abundance: NA; v_gene: TRBV5-1; CDR3aa: CASSPLERGAYNEQFF
j_gene: TRBJ2-3; abundance: few; v_gene: TRBV7-6; CDR3aa: CASSPDYLSTDTQYF
j_gene: TRBJ2-5; abundance: few; v_gene: TRBV28; CDR3aa: CASSTRGRASGPQETQYF
j_gene: TRBJ1-4; abundance: few; v_gene: TRBV20-1; CDR3aa: CSAYTTGVVEKLFF
j_gene: NA; abundance: NA; v_gene: TRBV7-2; CDR3aa: CASSLRGHAGAHGEQFF
j_gene: TRBJ2-3; abundance: NA; v_gene: TRBV5-1; CDR3aa: CASSLVQRASTDTQYF
j_gene: NA; abundance: few; v_gene: TRBV3-1; CDR3aa: CASSQVGTTYEQYF
j_gene: TRBJ2-7; abundance: NA; v_gene: TRBV3-1; CDR3aa: CASSLSKGGQGPYEQYF
j_gene: TRBJ2-2; abundance: few; v_gene: TRBV7-8; CDR3aa: CASSLITRNTGELFF
j_gene: TRBJ2-1; abundance: NA; v_gene: TRBV15; CDR3aa: CATSRDSTTYNEQFF
j_gene: NA; abundance: few; v_gene: TRBV2; CDR3aa: CASNWVSGPYNEQFF
j_gene: TRBJ2-7; abundance: few; v_gene: TRBV10-1; CDR3aa: CASSQHPGLAGKEQYF
j_gene: NA; abundance: few; v_gene: TRBV4-1; CDR3aa: CASSQVSPTGRGTQYF
j_gene: TRBJ2-5; abundance: NA; v_gene: TRBV12-3/TRBV12-4; CDR3aa: CASSRWTGGTKTQYF
j_gene: TRBJ1-5; abundance: few; v_gene: TRBV20-1; CDR3aa: CSARPGQGDQPQHF
j_gene: TRBJ1-2; abundance: few; v_gene: TRBV7-9; CDR3aa: CASSLPVSPGFYGYTF
j_gene: TRBJ2-5; abundance: once; v_gene: TRBV27; CDR3aa: CASRTGTSGALYQETQYF
j_gene: TRBJ2-5; abundance: many; v_gene: TRBV15; CDR3aa: CATSRDVGDQYF
j_gene: TRBJ1-2; abundance: NA; v_gene: TRBV27; CDR3aa: CASSLKTNYGYTF
j_gene: TRBJ2-7; abundance: NA; v_gene: TRBV24-1; CDR3aa: CATSERLAYEQYF
j_gene: TRBJ2-3; abundance: few; v_gene: TRBV29-1; CDR3aa: CSVARGASSTDTQYF
j_gene: TRBJ2-7; abundance: NA; v_gene: TRBV11-2; CDR3aa: CASSTRLLSYEQYF
j_gene: TRBJ1-2; abundance: many; v_gene: TRBV7-3; CDR3aa: CASSPTGGQGYGYTF
j_gene: TRBJ1-5; abundance: NA; v_gene: TRBV3-1; CDR3aa: CASSQGGGYEQPQHF
j_gene: TRBJ2-7; abundance: NA; v_gene: TRBV20-1; CDR3aa: CSARRTGRYEQYF
j_gene: TRBJ2-7; abundance: NA; v_gene: TRBV6-5; CDR3aa: CASSYSTGIYEQYF
j_gene: TRBJ2-7; abundance: few; v_gene: TRBV28; CDR3aa: CASSPDYIEQYF
j_gene: TRBJ2-5; abundance: NA; v_gene: TRBV7-6; CDR3aa: CASSLPPAGGKETQYF
j_gene: TRBJ1-2; abundance: NA; v_gene: TRBV7-9; CDR3aa: CASSPVGYTF
j_gene: TRBJ2-1; abundance: few; v_gene: TRBV7-9; CDR3aa: CASSPTLRNNEQFF
j_gene: TRBJ1-2; abundance: NA; v_gene: TRBV3-1; CDR3aa: CASRGTGGNYGYTF
j_gene: TRBJ1-3; abundance: few; v_gene: TRBV21-1; CDR3aa: CGRQLTSGNTIYF
j_gene: TRBJ2-5; abundance: NA; v_gene: TRBV5-5; CDR3aa: CASRSGTARETQYF
j_gene: TRBJ2-7; abundance: NA; v_gene: TRBV25-1; CDR3aa: CASSELFGSEQYF
j_gene: TRBJ2-7; abundance: NA; v_gene: TRBV10-3; CDR3aa: CAIRGRQGEQYF
j_gene: TRBJ2-3; abundance: NA; v_gene: TRBV5-1; CDR3aa: CASGTGRALGDTQYF
j_gene: TRBJ2-7; abundance: NA; v_gene: TRBV28; CDR3aa: CASSLLGIEQYF
j_gene: TRBJ2-7; abundance: many; v_gene: TRBV3-1; CDR3aa: CASSQLYEQYF
j_gene: TRBJ2-5; abundance: NA; v_gene: TRBV6-5; CDR3aa: CASSLLLGETRYF
j_gene: TRBJ2-2; abundance: NA; v_gene: TRBV2; CDR3aa: CASSGVSGGESTGELFF
j_gene: TRBJ2-3; abundance: NA; v_gene: TRBV12-3/TRBV12-4; CDR3aa: CASSPASGVTDTQYF
j_gene: TRBJ1-1; abundance: NA; v_gene: TRBV11-2; CDR3aa: CASSSRGKPNTEAFF
j_gene: TRBJ2-4; abundance: NA; v_gene: TRBV29-1; CDR3aa: CSVAAGNIQYF
j_gene: TRBJ2-5; abundance: NA; v_gene: TRBV10-2; CDR3aa: CASSEFPSGGETQYF
j_gene: TRBJ1-3; abundance: NA; v_gene: TRBV3-1; CDR3aa: CASSPLPPHSGNTIYF
j_gene: TRBJ2-7; abundance: many; v_gene: TRBV2; CDR3aa: CASSPTSGDYEQYF
j_gene: TRBJ2-2; abundance: NA; v_gene: TRBV12-3/TRBV12-4; CDR3aa: CASRPGQNTGELFF
j_gene: TRBJ1-1; abundance: few; v_gene: TRBV20-1; CDR3aa: CSARQADTEAFF
j_gene: TRBJ2-5; abundance: NA; v_gene: TRBV30; CDR3aa: CAIIIAGVQETQYF
j_gene: NA; abundance: NA; v_gene: TRBV6-6; CDR3aa: CASTPITRGDEQYF
j_gene: TRBJ2-7; abundance: NA; v_gene: TRBV28; CDR3aa: CASSSSLTHEQYF
j_gene: TRBJ2-7; abundance: NA; v_gene: TRBV10-3; CDR3aa: CAISGGDRGYEQYF
j_gene: TRBJ2-5; abundance: few; v_gene: TRBV7-9; CDR3aa: CASSFLGVETQYF
j_gene: TRBJ2-1; abundance: once; v_gene: TRBV5-1; CDR3aa: CASSLAGGVLTYNEQFF
j_gene: TRBJ1-6; abundance: many; v_gene: TRBV12-3/TRBV12-4; CDR3aa: CASSLGTYNSPLHF